The text below deals with one T cell receptor (beta chain). Its antigen is unknown. These data come from a study of CD8+ T cells in alopecia areata. The overall study: Tofacitinib exposure lasted 6 to 18 months, followed by 6 months off drug. The study's findings and limits: Scalp sample data also include resident alphabeta T cells from normal skin. Clonality exceeded that of normal scalp in lesional scalp, most notably in alopecia totalis/universalis.

CDR3 length: 15 amino acids. Germline lookup yields CDR1 SGHRS and CDR2 YFSETQ. V shed 4 bases and J shed 0 bases, with 13 bases lying between them. Sequencing relied on a cDNA template that was reverse transcribed from extracted RNA. Method: immunoSEQ multiplex PCR; TCRdb's copy keeps in-frame clones and lacks some. The sample contains under 250,000 clones, around 62% of which appear only once. The chain is built from TRBV5-1 and TRBJ1-1; possible D gene TRBD1, 5 bases. The TCR sequence derives from a human donor with alopecia areata. The sample here was CD4+ T cells sorted from blood, taken at week 0. The CDR3 DNA follows: TGCGCCAGCAGCCCGAGGGGATTCATGAACACTGAAGCTTTCTTT. Translated: CASSPRGFMNTEAFF.